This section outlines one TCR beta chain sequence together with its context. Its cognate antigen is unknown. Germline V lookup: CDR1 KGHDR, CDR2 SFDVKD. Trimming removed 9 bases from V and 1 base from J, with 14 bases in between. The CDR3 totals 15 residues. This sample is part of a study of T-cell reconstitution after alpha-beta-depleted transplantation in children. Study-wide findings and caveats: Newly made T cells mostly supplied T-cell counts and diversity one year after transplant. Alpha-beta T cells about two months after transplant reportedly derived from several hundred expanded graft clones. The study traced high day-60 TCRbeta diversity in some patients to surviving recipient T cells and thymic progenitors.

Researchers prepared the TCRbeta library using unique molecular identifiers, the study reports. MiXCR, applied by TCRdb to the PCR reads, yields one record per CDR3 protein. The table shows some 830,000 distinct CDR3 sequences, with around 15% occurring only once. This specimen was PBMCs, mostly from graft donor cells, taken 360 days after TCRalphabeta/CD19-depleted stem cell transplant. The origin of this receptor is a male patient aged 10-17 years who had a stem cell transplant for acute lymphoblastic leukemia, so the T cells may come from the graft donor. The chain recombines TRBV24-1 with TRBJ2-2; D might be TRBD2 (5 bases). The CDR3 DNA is TGTGCCACCTCGGGAATGGCACAGAACACCGGGGAGCTGTTTTTT. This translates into CATSGMAQNTGELFF.